A selection of T cell receptor beta chains follows, all from one sample in a study of graft-versus-host responses after intestinal transplantation. These receptors' antigens are unknown. Method: immunoSEQ multiplex PCR; TCRdb's copy keeps in-frame clones and lacks some. The sample has about 120,000 clones, 85% to 95% seen once. This specimen was unstimulated CD4+ T cells sorted from spleen or lymph node cells, taken before intestinal transplant. Receptors originate from a human donor who received an intestinal transplant. CDR3s leave out the opening cysteine and the closing phenylalanine or tryptophan. Fields, in order: clone size, J gene, V gene, CDR3 protein. Where a row states a size, it is once, few, many or the class of an expanded clone; other rows omit it.

-,TRBJ2-6,TRBV7-3,ASSFAGANVLT
-,TRBJ2-1,TRBV5-1,ASRRGREGDNEQF
-,TRBJ2-7,TRBV4-1,ASSQDPRSYEQY
-,TRBJ2-5,TRBV11-2,ASSLPWDRGETQY
-,TRBJ1-5,TRBV28,ASSLNDRLNQPQH
-,TRBJ2-4,TRBV14,ASSQAPGTSVPLAKNIQY
-,TRBJ2-5,TRBV2,ASSETTGQETQY
-,TRBJ2-7,TRBV7-3,ASSLTGAVYEQY
-,TRBJ2-1,TRBV30,AWSVLGTRRNEQF
-,TRBJ2-7,TRBV6-6,ASSSLRDGYEQY
once,TRBJ2-1,TRBV9,ASSVATGGYNEQF
-,TRBJ2-1,TRBV4-2,ASSQAHQREVRYEQF
few,TRBJ2-5,TRBV7-3,ASSPTGTSGTGAQY
-,TRBJ1-4,TRBV14,ASRGTGSREKLF
-,TRBJ2-7,TRBV30,AWTRSYVGEQY
-,TRBJ2-1,TRBV28,ASSLRKSYNEQF
-,TRBJ2-3,TRBV9,ASSVLGTGHTDTQY
-,TRBJ2-1,TRBV11-2,ASSLDSRLANYNEQF
-,TRBJ2-1,TRBV12-5,ASFMDRGDDEQF
-,TRBJ1-2,TRBV27,ASSYRGRYTGQSYGYT
-,TRBJ1-3,TRBV25-1,ASSGDRGSGNTIY
-,TRBJ2-5,TRBV5-1,ASSLVQDGETQY
-,TRBJ2-1,TRBV28,ASRSRGLRYNEQF
-,TRBJ2-5,TRBV6-5,ASSRTRGFQETQY
-,-,TRBV28,ASSLLRDEQY
-,TRBJ1-4,TRBV4-1,ASSRPGIGDEKLF
-,TRBJ2-1,TRBV28,ASSLWNLRDEIFEQF
-,TRBJ2-5,TRBV7-6,ASSQAIPQETQY
-,-,TRBV7-3,ASSWDRAYYEQY
-,TRBJ1-1,TRBV5-1,ASSRTGRDEAF
-,TRBJ2-1,TRBV28,ASRNRGGVNEQF